This T cell receptor beta chain was captured in a study of STAT5B mutations in CD4+ large granular lymphocyte leukemia. Regarding the study as a whole: 8/27 top patient clones versus 2/35 control clones were TRBV06-family. No patients shared main leukemic clonotypes, though around 25% appeared at low frequency elsewhere.

Of note for this clone: Its antigen remains unidentified.

The CDR3 sequence is 13 residues long. The V gene lost 1 base and the J gene lost 2 bases, with 6 bases spanning the gap. Germline lookup yields CDR1 SGHNT and CDR2 YYREEE (reference sequence). As processed by the authors: A productive frequency of 2.59 x 10-5 was the lowest detectable. The repertoire was sequenced with immunoSEQ multiplex PCR; TCRdb's copy has only in-frame clones and lacks some. The V and J calls and clone size were taken over from that table, and D and trimming were inferred from the DNA. The table has more than 20,000 clones, 70% to 80% seen once. Sequences were obtained from CD4+ T cells from blood buffy coats. V usage is TRBV5-4 and J usage is TRBJ1-1; D is ambiguous. The sequence came from a human donor in good health. This CDR3 reads CASSLNANTEAFF. CDR3 sequence (DNA): TGTGCCAGCAGCTTGAACGCTAACACTGAAGCTTTCTTT. Combining the CDR3 with reference TRBV5-4 and TRBJ1-1 gives the whole variable domain ETGVTQSPTHLIKTRGQQVTLRCSSQSGHNTVSWYQQALGQGPQFIFQYYREEENGRGNFPPRFSGLQFPNYSSELNVNALELDDSALYLCASSLNANTEAFFGQGTRLTVV.